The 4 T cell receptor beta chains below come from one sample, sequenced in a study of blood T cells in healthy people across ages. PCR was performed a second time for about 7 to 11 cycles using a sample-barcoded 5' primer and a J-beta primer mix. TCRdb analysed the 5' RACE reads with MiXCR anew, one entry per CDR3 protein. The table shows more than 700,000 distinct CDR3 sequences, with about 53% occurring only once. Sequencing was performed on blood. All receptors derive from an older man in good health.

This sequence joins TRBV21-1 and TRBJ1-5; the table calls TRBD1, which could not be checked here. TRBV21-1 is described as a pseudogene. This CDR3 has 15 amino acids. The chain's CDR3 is CASRIQGSPNQPQHF. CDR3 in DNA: TGTGCCAGCAGGATACAGGGTTCCCCCAATCAGCCCCAGCATTTT.

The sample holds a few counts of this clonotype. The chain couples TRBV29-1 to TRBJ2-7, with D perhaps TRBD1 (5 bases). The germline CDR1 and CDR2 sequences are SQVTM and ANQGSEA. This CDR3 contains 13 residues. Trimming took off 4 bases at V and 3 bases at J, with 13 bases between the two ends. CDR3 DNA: TGCAGCGTTGCACAGGCCGTGCTCTACGAGCAGTACTTC. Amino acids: CSVAQAVLYEQYF.

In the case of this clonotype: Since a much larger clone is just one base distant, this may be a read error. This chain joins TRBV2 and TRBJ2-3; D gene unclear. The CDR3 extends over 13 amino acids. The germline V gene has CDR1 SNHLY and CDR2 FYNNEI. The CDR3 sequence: CASTVQRTYTQYF. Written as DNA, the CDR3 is TGTGCCAGCACCGTTCAGCGCACATATACGCAGTATTTT.

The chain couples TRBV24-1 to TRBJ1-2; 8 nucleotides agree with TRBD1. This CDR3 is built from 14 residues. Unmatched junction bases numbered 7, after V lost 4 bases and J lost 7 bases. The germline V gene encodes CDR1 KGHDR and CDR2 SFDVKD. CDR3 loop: CATSDLDRARGYTF. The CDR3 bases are TGTGCCACCAGTGACCTGGACAGGGCTCGTGGCTACACCTTC.